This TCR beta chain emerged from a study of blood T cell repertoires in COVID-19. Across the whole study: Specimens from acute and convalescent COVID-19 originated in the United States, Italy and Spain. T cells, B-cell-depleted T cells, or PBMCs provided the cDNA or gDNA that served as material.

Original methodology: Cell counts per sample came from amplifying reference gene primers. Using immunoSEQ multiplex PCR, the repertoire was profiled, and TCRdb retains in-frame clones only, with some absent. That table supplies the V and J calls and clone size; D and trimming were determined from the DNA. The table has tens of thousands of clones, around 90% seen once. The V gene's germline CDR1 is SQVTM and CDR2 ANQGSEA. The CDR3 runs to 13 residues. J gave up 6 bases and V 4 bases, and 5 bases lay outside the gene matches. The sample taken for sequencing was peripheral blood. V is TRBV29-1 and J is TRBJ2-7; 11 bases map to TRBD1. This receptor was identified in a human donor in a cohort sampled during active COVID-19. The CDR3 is CSVAGTGGREQYF. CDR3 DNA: TGCAGCGTTGCCGGGACAGGGGGTCGCGAGCAGTACTTC.